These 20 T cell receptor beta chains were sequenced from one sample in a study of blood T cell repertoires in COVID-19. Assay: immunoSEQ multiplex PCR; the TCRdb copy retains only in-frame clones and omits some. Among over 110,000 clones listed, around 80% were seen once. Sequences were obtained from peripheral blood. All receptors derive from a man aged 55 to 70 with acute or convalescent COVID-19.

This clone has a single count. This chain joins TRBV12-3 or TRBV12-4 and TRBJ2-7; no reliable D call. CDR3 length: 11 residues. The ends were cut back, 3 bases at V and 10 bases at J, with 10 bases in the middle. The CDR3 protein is CASSFGGDQYF. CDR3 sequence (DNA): TGTGCCAGCAGTTTCGGCGGAGACCAGTACTTC.

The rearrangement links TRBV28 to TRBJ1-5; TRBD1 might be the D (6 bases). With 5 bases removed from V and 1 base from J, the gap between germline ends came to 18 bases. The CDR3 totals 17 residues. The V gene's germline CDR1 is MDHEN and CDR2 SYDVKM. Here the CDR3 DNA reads TGTGCCAGCAGTAGGGCAAAAGGGGGGGTGAGCAATCAGCCCCAGCATTTT. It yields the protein CASSRAKGGVSNQPQHF.

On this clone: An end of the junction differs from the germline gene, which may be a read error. The CDR3 region has the DNA TGTGCCAGCAGAGAAGACCTAGGTTCAAATCAGCCCCAGCATTTT. It encodes CASREDLGSNQPQHF. This chain connects TRBV2 to TRBJ1-5; D gene ambiguous. The V gene's germline CDR1 is SNHLY and CDR2 FYNNEI. This CDR3 has 15 residues.

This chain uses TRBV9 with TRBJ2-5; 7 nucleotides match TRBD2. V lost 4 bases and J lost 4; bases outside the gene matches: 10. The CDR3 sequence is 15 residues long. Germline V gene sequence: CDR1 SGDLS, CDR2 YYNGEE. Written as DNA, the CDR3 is TGTGCCAGCAGCCAAGAGGGAGGGCTTGTAGAGACCCAGTACTTC. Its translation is CASSQEGGLVETQYF. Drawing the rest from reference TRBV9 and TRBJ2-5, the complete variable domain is DSGVTQTPKHLITATGQRVTLRCSPRSGDLSVYWYQQSLDQGLQFLIQYYNGEERAKGNILERFSAQQFPDLHSELNLSSLELGDSALYFCASSQEGGLVETQYFGPGTRLLVL.

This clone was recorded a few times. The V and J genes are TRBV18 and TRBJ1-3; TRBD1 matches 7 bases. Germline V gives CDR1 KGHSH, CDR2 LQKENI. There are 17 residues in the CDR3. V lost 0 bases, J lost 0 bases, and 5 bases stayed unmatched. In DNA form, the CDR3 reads TGTGCCAGCTCACCACCGGGACAGAAAATCTCTGGAAACACCATATATTTT. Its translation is CASSPPGQKISGNTIYF.

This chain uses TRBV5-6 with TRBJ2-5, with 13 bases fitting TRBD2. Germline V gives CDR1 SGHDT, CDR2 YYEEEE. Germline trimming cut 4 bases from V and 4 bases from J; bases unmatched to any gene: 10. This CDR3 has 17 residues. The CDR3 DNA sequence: TGTGCCAGCAGCATCGGGACTAGCGGGAACTTAGGAGAGACCCAGTACTTC. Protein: CASSIGTSGNLGETQYF. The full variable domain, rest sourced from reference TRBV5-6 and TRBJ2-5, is DAGVTQSPTHLIKTRGQQVTLRCSPKSGHDTVSWYQQALGQGPQFIFQYYEEEERQRGNFPDRFSGHQFPNYSSELNVNALLLGDSALYLCASSIGTSGNLGETQYFGPGTRLLVL.

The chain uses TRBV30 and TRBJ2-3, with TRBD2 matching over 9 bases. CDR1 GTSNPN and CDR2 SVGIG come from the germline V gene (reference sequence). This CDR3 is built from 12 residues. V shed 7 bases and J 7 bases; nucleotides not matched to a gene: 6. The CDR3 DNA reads TGTGCCTCCAGACTAGCGGCTAATACGCAGTATTTT. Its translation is CASRLAANTQYF.

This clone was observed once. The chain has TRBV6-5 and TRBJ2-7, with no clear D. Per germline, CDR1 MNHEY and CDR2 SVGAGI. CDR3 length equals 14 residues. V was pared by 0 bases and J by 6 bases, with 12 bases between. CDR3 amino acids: CASSYSVAAREQYF. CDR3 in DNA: TGTGCCAGCAGTTACTCGGTTGCAGCGCGCGAGCAGTACTTC.

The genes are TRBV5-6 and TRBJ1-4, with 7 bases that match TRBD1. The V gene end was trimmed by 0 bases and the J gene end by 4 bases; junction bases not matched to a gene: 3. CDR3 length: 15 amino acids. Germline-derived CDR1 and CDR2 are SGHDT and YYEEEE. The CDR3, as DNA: TGTGCCAGCAGCTTGGGGACAGGCCTTAATGAAAAACTGTTTTTT. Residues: CASSLGTGLNEKLFF.

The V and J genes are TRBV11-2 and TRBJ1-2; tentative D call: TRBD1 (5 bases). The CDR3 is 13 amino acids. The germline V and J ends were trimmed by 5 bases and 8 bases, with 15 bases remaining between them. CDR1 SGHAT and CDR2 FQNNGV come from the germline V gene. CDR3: CASSADRTLGYTF. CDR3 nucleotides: TGTGCCAGCAGCGCCGACAGAACCTTGGGCTACACCTTC.

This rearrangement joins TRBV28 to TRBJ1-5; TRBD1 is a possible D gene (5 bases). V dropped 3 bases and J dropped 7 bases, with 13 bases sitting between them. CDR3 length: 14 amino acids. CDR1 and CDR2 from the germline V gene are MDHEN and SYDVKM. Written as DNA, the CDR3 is TGTGCCAGCAGTTTCGCATCCGGGGGGCAGCCCCAGCATTTT. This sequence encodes CASSFASGGQPQHF.

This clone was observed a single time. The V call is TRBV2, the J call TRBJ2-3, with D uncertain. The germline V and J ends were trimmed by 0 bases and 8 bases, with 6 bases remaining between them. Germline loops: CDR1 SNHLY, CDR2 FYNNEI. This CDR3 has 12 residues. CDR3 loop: CASSEAYGTQYF. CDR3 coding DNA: TGTGCCAGCAGTGAAGCCTACGGTACGCAGTATTTT.

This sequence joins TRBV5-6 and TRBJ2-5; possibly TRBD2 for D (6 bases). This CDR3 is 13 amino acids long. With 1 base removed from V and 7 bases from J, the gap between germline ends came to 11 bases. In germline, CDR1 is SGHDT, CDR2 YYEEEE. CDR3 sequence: CASSLILAVTQYF. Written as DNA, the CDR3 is TGTGCCAGCAGCTTGATACTAGCCGTGACCCAGTACTTC.

CDR3 DNA: TGTGCCTGGAGTGTAAGCTTCAGGGGAAACACTGAAGCTTTCTTT. This codes for CAWSVSFRGNTEAFF. J is TRBJ1-1 and V is TRBV30; D might be TRBD1 (6 bases). The V and J ends lost 0 bases and 2 bases respectively, with 13 bases between them. CDR1 and CDR2 from the germline V gene are GTSNPN and SVGIG (reference sequence). The CDR3 has 15 residues.

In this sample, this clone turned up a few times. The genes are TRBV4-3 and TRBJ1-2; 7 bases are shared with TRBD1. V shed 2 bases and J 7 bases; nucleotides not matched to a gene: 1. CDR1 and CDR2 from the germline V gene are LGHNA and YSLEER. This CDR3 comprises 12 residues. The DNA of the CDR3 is TGCGCCAGCAGCCAAACAGGGGCTGGCTACACCTTC. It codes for CASSQTGAGYTF.

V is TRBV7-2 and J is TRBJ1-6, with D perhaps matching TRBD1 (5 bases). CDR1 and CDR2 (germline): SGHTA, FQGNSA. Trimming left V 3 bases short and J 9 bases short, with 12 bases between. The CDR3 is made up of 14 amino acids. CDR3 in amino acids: CASSFGQGGSPLHF. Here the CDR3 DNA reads TGTGCCAGCAGCTTTGGGCAGGGAGGTTCACCCCTCCACTTT.

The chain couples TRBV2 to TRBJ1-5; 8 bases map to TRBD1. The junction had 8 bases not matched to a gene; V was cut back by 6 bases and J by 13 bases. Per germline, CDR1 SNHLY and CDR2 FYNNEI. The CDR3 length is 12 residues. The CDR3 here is CASRTQDRAQHF. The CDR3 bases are TGTGCCAGCAGAACACAGGACAGGGCTCAGCATTTT.

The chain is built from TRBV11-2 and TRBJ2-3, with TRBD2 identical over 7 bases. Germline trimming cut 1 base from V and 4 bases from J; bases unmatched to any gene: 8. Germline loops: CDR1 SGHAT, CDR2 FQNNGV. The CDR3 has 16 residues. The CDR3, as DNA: TGTGCCAGCAGCTTAGGGGGCGGGAGTTTCGCAGATACGCAGTATTTT. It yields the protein CASSLGGGSFADTQYF.

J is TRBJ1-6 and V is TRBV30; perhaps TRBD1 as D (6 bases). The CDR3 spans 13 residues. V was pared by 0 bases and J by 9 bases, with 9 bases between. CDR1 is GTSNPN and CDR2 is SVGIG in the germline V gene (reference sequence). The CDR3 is CAWSVQGFSPLHF. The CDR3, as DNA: TGTGCCTGGAGTGTTCAGGGGTTTTCACCCCTCCACTTT.

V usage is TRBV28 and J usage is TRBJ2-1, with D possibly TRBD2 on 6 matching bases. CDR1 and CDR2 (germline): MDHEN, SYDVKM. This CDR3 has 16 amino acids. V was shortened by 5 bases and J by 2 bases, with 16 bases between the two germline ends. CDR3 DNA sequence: TGTGCCAGCAGTCCTCCGCGGGATACAGCCTACAATGAGCAGTTCTTC. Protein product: CASSPPRDTAYNEQFF.